This T cell receptor (beta chain) stems from a study of identical twins. There are a few counts of this clonotype. The antigen remains unidentified. The CDR3 totals 13 residues. Germline values: CDR1 DFQATT, CDR2 SNEGSKA (reference sequence). Trimming took 5 bases from V and 9 from J, leaving 17 bases between them. The study's findings and limits: Insertions were fewer in abundant cord blood beta clonotypes, whereas memory repertoires showed none of this pattern.

TCRdb processed the 5' RACE reads anew with MiXCR; each CDR3 protein has one entry. The repertoire includes under 900,000 distinct CDR3 sequences, about 12% of them detected once, and 1.5% to 2% sits in the top ten. These data also featured in a second study, about yellow fever vaccine responses in identical twins.

The receptor comes from a woman under 30 in good health. The V gene is TRBV20-1, the J gene TRBJ2-1; D is undetermined. Sequencing input: PBMCs. The CDR3 loop reads CSAVWTTELEQFF. CDR3 DNA sequence: TGCAGTGCTGTGTGGACCACGGAGCTTGAGCAGTTCTTC.